The T cell receptor (beta chain) under discussion was sequenced for a study of blood T cell repertoires in COVID-19. Study-wide context: Both acute and convalescent COVID-19 samples were obtained from the United States, Italy and Spain.

The germline V gene encodes CDR1 MNHEY and CDR2 SMNVEV (reference sequence). The CDR3 is 11 amino acids. The V end lost 6 bases, the J end lost 4 bases, and 3 bases lay between the germline ends. The protocol was immunoSEQ multiplex PCR, while the TCRdb copy is restricted to in-frame clones and leaves out a portion. The top ten hold around 22% of the sample, which has 45,000 to 70,000 clones, roughly 82% seen once. Sequencing was performed on peripheral blood. This chain joins TRBV27 and TRBJ2-2; D not resolved. This TCR derives from a woman aged 55 to 70 with acute or convalescent COVID-19. The CDR3 spells CASRATGELFF. CDR3 coding DNA: TGTGCCAGCAGGGCCACCGGGGAGCTGTTTTTT.